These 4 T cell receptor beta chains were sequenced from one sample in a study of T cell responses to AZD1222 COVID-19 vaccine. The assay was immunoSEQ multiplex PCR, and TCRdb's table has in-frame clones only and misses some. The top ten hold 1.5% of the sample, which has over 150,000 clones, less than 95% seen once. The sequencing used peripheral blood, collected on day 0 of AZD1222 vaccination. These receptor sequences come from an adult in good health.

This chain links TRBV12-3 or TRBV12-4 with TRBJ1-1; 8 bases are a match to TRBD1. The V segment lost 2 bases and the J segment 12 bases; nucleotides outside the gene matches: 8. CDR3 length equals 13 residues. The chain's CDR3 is CASSLHGDRKTFF. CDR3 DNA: TGTGCCAGCAGTTTACATGGGGACAGGAAAACTTTCTTT.

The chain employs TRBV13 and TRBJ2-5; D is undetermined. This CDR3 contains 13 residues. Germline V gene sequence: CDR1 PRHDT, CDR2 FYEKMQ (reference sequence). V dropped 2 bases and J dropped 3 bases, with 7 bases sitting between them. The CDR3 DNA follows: TGTGCCAGCAGCTTACCGCCCGAAGAGACCCAGTACTTC. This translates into CASSLPPEETQYF.

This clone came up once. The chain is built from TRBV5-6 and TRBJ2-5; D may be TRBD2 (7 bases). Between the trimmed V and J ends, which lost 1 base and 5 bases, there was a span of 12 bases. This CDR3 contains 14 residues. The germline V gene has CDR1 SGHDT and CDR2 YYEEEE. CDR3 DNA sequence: TGTGCCAGCAGCTTGTGGGGGGGCCTGGAGACCCAGTACTTC. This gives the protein CASSLWGGLETQYF.

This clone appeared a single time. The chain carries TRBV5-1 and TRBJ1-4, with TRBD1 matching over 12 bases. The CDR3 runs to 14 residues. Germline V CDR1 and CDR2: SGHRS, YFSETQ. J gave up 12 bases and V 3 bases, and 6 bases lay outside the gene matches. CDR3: CASSSGDRGRELFF. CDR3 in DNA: TGCGCCAGCAGCTCCGGGGACAGGGGGCGAGAACTGTTTTTT.